What follows describes a single TCR beta chain. Its recognized antigen is unknown. Per-base qualities were not stored, and no clone one base away is much larger. To prepare the library, the immunoSEQ multiplex PCR assay was applied. For most patients, genomic DNA was isolated with the Qiagen DNeasy Blood and Tissue Kit and sent frozen to Adaptive Biotechnologies for TCR sequencing. For most patients, genomic DNA was subjected to high-throughput TCR-beta CDR3 sequencing by Adaptive Biotechnologies. The paper's processing steps were these. Adaptive's ImmunoSEQ software was the source of the TCR sequencing data for roughly 19 patients, while a few other patients were processed with MiXCR and VDJtools. To correct CD4 versus CD8 sorting errors, any sequence found in both subsets at a frequency ratio below 5:1 was removed. CDR3 nucleotide sequences shared by donor and recipient were removed because the origin of these sequences could not be assigned. To count as alloreactive, a clone needed at least 2-fold expansion over unstimulated cells and a minimum CFSE-low frequency of 0.002% (template counts) or 0.001% (read counts). Clones were considered mappable if detected in sequenced pre-transplant spleen, lymph node, or MLR CFSE-low populations of the donor or recipient. Cumulative frequency of alloreactive clones was calculated as a percentage of all sequences weighted by copy number. TCRdb stores this immuneACCESS table with in-frame sequences only. Part of the clones is absent; in the studies checked, under half of the shortfall reflects unresolved V genes, and no reason is known for the rest. D and trimming were read from the DNA, whereas the V and J calls and clone size are those reported in that table. The sample table contains tens of thousands of clones; only one count was recorded for 85% to 95% of them. About 0.2% of the sample belongs to the ten largest clones.

These data are taken from a study of graft-versus-host responses after intestinal transplantation (dated by TCRdb to about 2021). Context from the whole study: Multivisceral, liver-intestinal, or isolated intestinal transplants were received by the recipients. All recipients received anti-thymocyte globulin induction followed by maintenance tacrolimus and steroids for around three years. Bulk TCR-beta CDR3 sequencing was used to track graft-versus-host and host-versus-graft alloreactive T cell clones in the graft, circulation and bone marrow after intestinal transplantation. To identify alloreactive clones, pre-transplant mixed lymphocyte reaction products were sequenced and compared with unstimulated pre-transplant donor and recipient T cells. The cohort enrolled around 23 intestinal transplant recipients including one retransplant, and a few patients lacking pretransplant specimens were excluded. Donor T cell macrochimerism was defined as a peak of at least 4% donor T cells among recipient peripheral blood mononuclear cells. Rather than going through the commercial service, samples from three later patients were sequenced in-house on an Illumina MiSeq and processed with MiXCR. Points the paper makes about the study in general: GvH clones were detected in recipient bone marrow, and some of these GvH clones were observed earlier in ileal mucosa or blood, consistent with an intestinal mucosal origin. In the allografts of patients with donor T cell macrochimerism, GvH to HvG T cell clonal ratios were high. Conclusions were limited by the relatively low number and heterogeneity of intestinal transplant patients. Early after transplant, peak levels of circulating GvH clones were found to be associated with declines in HvG clones.

Interpreted using the paper, the time point label stands for: cells obtained before transplantation from donor or recipient. CD3+CD4+ and CD3+CD8+ populations were FACS-sorted from unstimulated pre-transplant donor and recipient cells taken from spleen or lymph nodes. This TCR derives from a human donor who was the organ donor for an intestinal transplant. Sample: unstimulated CD4+ T cells sorted from spleen or lymph node cells, taken before transplant.

The sequence in DNA is TGTGCCAGCAGCTCCCAGCCCTCGGGTTTCTATGGCTACACCTTC. Its protein reads: CASSSQPSGFYGYTF. Recombination joined TRBV11-2 with TRBJ1-2, with the identity of the D gene unclear. The CDR3 runs 15 residues from the cysteine to the phenylalanine. Only the CDR3 part of the read is kept: 45 bases, read in frame from the first base. CDR1 SGHAT and CDR2 FQNNGV are derived from the germline V gene. The germline ends are 16 bases apart after V is trimmed by 4 bases and J by 4 bases. Beyond the CDR3, the reference TRBV11-2 and TRBJ1-2 genes provide the residues; the full variable domain reads: EAGVAQSPRYKIIEKRQSVAFWCNPISGHATLYWYQQILGQGPKLLIQFQNNGVVDDSQLPKDRFSAERLKGVDSTLKIQPAKLEDSAVYLCASSSQPSGFYGYTFGSGTRLTVV.